Sequencing of this T cell receptor (beta chain) was carried out in a study of blood T cells in healthy people across ages. For the study at large: About one barcoded beta molecule per two T cells came from capture by template switching. The study's findings and limits: Per-million-T-cell TCR beta diversity fell roughly linearly with age. Diversity estimates drawn from one million T cells were deemed underestimates.

In regard to this clonotype: Its cognate antigen is unknown.

A second PCR of roughly 7 to 11 cycles used a sample-barcoded 5' primer and a J-beta primer mix. TCRdb reprocessed the 5' RACE reads via MiXCR and lists one record per CDR3 protein. The table shows hundreds of thousands of distinct CDR3 sequences, with under 55% occurring only once. Each sample provided at least 6 micrograms of extracted total RNA. This clonotype was sampled from an elderly man in good health. Sequencing used blood.

The CDR3 here is CASKESRGFSSGANVLTF. CDR3 bases: TGTGCCAGCAAAGAGTCCCGGGGGTTTAGCTCTGGGGCCAACGTCCTGACTTTC. The rearrangement joins TRBV2 to TRBJ2-6; maybe TRBD2 (6 bases). Trimming left V 7 bases short and J 0 bases short, with 19 bases between. Germline CDR1 and CDR2: SNHLY and FYNNEI. The CDR3 contains 18 residues.